A selection of T cell receptor beta chains follows, all from one sample in a study of blood T cell repertoires in COVID-19. TCRdb's table, derived via immunoSEQ multiplex PCR, lists solely in-frame clones and lacks some. This table has some 56,000 clones, approximately 90% appearing once. Sequenced sample: peripheral blood. These receptors all come from a woman aged 60 to 75 with COVID-19, enrolled during active disease. The CDR3 runs from the conserved cysteine through the conserved F or W. D genes are given only for firm matches. Clone size is stated in some rows and not others, as once, few, many or a class when expanded.

v_call,clone_size,d_call,j_call,cdr3_nt,cdr3_aa
TRBV7-2,once,NA,TRBJ1-4,TGTGCCAGCAGCCCCCGAGGGAGGAATGAAAAACTGTTTTTT,CASSPRGRNEKLFF
TRBV1,NA,NA,TRBJ2-1,TGCACCAGCAGCCCCCCAACGGTAGCGGGAGCCGACCGGGAAAAGTTCTTC,CTSSPPTVAGADREKFF
TRBV1,NA,NA,TRBJ2-1,TGCACCAGCAGCCAAGAAATCAGGGTATACTACAATGAGCAGTTCTTC,CTSSQEIRVYYNEQFF
TRBV28,NA,TRBD1,TRBJ1-5,TGTGCCAGCAAAACAGGGGGCAATCAGCCCCAGCATTTT,CASKTGGNQPQHF
TRBV19,NA,NA,TRBJ2-1,TGTGCCAGTAGAGAGGCTAGTTGGATGGGTGAGCAGTTCTTC,CASREASWMGEQFF
TRBV4-1,NA,TRBD1,TRBJ2-1,TGCGCCAGCAGCCAAGACAGACAGGGAATGGTGTACAATGAGCAGTTCTTC,CASSQDRQGMVYNEQFF
TRBV3-1/TRBV3-2,NA,NA,TRBJ2-3,TGTGCCAGCAGCCAAGAGCGGCTGGGCACAGATACGCAGTATTTT,CASSQERLGTDTQYF
TRBV6-5,NA,NA,TRBJ2-1,TGTGCCAGCAGGGCGGTTAGCTCCTACAATGAGCAGTTCTTC,CASRAVSSYNEQFF
TRBV5-4,NA,NA,TRBJ1-1,TGTGCCAGCAGCTTGGCGGGGGGGAACACTGAAGCTTTCTTT,CASSLAGGNTEAFF
TRBV5-4,once,NA,TRBJ2-5,TGTGCCAGCAGCCAGGGAGGCGAAGAGACCCAGTACTTC,CASSQGGEETQYF
TRBV10-2,once,NA,TRBJ2-7,TGCGCCAGCAAATCCGGGACATCGTACTACGAGCAGTACTTC,CASKSGTSYYEQYF
TRBV21-1,NA,NA,TRBJ2-1,TGTGCCAGCATGTTTCACGGGCCTTCACGCGTCCCACTAGCAAAAGAGCAGTTCTTC,CASMFHGPSRVPLAKEQFF
TRBV28,NA,NA,TRBJ1-4,TGTGCCAGCAGCCCTTCCCACAGGGCAACTAATGAAAAACTGTTTTTT,CASSPSHRATNEKLFF
TRBV28,once,NA,TRBJ2-1,TGTGCCAGCAGTCGGGAGGGGGCTTGGGTTTCGAATGAGCAGTTCTTC,CASSREGAWVSNEQFF
TRBV5-6,NA,NA,TRBJ1-6,TGTGCCAGCAGCAAGGACTTATCACCCCCTAATTCACCCCTCCACTTT,CASSKDLSPPNSPLHF
TRBV30,few,TRBD1,TRBJ2-1,TGTGCCTGGGGCACAGGACAGGGACGGTTCGAGCAGTTCTTC,CAWGTGQGRFEQFF
TRBV11-2,NA,NA,TRBJ2-7,TGTGCCAGCAGCTTAGGGACGACTAAGGGCTACGAGCAGTACTTC,CASSLGTTKGYEQYF
TRBV12-5,NA,TRBD1,TRBJ1-4,TGTGCTAGTGGTTTGGGGGACAGGGTGGGTGAAAAACTGTTTTTT,CASGLGDRVGEKLFF
TRBV2,few,NA,TRBJ1-4,TGTGCCAGCAGTGTCGACAGGCCGTCAACTAATGAAAAACTGTTTTTT,CASSVDRPSTNEKLFF
TRBV6-6,NA,NA,TRBJ1-4,TGTGCCTCGAGACGGGCAACTAATGAAAAACTGTTTTTT,CASRRATNEKLFF
TRBV30,NA,NA,TRBJ1-4,TGTGCCTGGAGAGGTCCGAACGGGGTCGAAAAACTGTTTTTT,CAWRGPNGVEKLFF
TRBV5-4,NA,TRBD2,TRBJ2-3,TGTGCCAGCAGCTTGGAGTTAGCGGGAGCAACAGATACGCAGTATTTT,CASSLELAGATDTQYF
TRBV29-1,once,TRBD1,TRBJ1-5,TGCAGCGTGGGGACAGCGCCTTATCAGCCCCAGCATTTT,CSVGTAPYQPQHF
TRBV19,once,TRBD2,TRBJ2-1,TGTGCCAGTAGTACCAAAACCCTCGGACTAGCGGGAGGGCCTAATGAGCAGTTCTTC,CASSTKTLGLAGGPNEQFF
TRBV6-2/TRBV6-3,NA,TRBD1,TRBJ1-6,TGTGCCAGCAGCAACGCCGGGACAGGGGGCCTTGCCCGCTTTTCACCCCTCCACTTT,CASSNAGTGGLARFSPLHF
TRBV4-1,few,TRBD1,TRBJ1-2,TGCGCCAGCAGCCCGGGACAGGGGGCTGACTATGGCTACACCTTC,CASSPGQGADYGYTF
TRBV10-3,NA,NA,TRBJ1-3,TGTGCCATCAGTGCGGTAAGCTCTGGAAACACCATATATTTT,CAISAVSSGNTIYF
TRBV27,NA,NA,TRBJ1-2,TGTGCCAGCAGGATAATGATTGGGGGGACGTTTAACTATGGCTACACCTTC,CASRIMIGGTFNYGYTF
TRBV19,NA,TRBD1,TRBJ1-5,TGTGCCAGTAGAAGGACAGGGGGCGTAGATCAGCCCCAGCATTTT,CASRRTGGVDQPQHF
TRBV5-1,NA,TRBD1,TRBJ2-7,TGCGCCAGTAAGCTTGGAGGGACAGGGGGCCTTCTCTTCCGGTACGAGCAGTACTTC,CASKLGGTGGLLFRYEQYF
TRBV6-4,NA,TRBD2,TRBJ2-3,TGTGCCAGCAGTGAGTCGACTAGCGGGAGCACAGATACGCAGTATTTT,CASSESTSGSTDTQYF
TRBV5-1,NA,NA,TRBJ2-1,TGCGCCAGCAGCTTGGCCGGGATGAGCTCCTACAATGAGCAGTTCTTC,CASSLAGMSSYNEQFF
TRBV7-3,NA,TRBD2,TRBJ2-7,TGTGCCAGCAGCTTGCTAGCGGGAGGCGAGCAGTACTTC,CASSLLAGGEQYF
TRBV6-4,NA,NA,TRBJ2-3,TGTGCCAGCAGTGAGGTAGTGGGCTCGACGCAGTATTTT,CASSEVVGSTQYF
TRBV27,NA,TRBD2,TRBJ2-3,TGTGCCAGCAGTTTATCGACTAGCGGAGACACAGATACGCAGTATTTT,CASSLSTSGDTDTQYF
TRBV5-1,NA,TRBD1,TRBJ2-7,TGCGCCAGCAGCTATTCCGGGACAGGGCAGTACGAGCAGTACTTC,CASSYSGTGQYEQYF
TRBV7-8,once,TRBD2,TRBJ2-5,TGTGCCAGCAGCTTAACTAGCGGGGGACCTACCCAGTACTTC,CASSLTSGGPTQYF
TRBV28,NA,TRBD1,TRBJ2-7,TGTGCCAGCAGTTTACCCGGCCAGGGGGTAAGCACCTACGAGCAGTACTTC,CASSLPGQGVSTYEQYF
TRBV25-1,NA,TRBD2,TRBJ2-5,TGTGCCAGCAGGGGCGCGGGGGTCCAAGAGACCCAGTACTTC,CASRGAGVQETQYF
TRBV18,few,TRBD2,TRBJ2-7,TGTGCCAGCTCGCAAGGACTAGCGGGAGGGCCATTTATTTACGAGCAGTACTTC,CASSQGLAGGPFIYEQYF
TRBV27,few,TRBD1,TRBJ1-1,TGTGCCAGCAGTTTAAGGGGGCCCACTGAAGCTTTCTTT,CASSLRGPTEAFF